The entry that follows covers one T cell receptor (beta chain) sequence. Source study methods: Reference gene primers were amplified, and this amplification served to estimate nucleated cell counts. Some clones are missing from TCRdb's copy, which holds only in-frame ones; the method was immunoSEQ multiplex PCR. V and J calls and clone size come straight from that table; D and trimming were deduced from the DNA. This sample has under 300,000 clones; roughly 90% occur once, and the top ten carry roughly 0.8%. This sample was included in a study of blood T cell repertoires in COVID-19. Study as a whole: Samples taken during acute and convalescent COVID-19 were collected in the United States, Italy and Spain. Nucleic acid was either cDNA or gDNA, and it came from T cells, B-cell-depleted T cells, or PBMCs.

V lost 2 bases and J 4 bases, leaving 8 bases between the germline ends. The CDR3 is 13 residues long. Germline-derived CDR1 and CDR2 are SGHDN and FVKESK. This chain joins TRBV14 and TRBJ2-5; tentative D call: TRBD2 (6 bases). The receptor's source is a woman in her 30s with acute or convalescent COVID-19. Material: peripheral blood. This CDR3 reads CASSQRESETQYF. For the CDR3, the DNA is TGTGCCAGCAGCCAACGGGAGTCAGAGACCCAGTACTTC.